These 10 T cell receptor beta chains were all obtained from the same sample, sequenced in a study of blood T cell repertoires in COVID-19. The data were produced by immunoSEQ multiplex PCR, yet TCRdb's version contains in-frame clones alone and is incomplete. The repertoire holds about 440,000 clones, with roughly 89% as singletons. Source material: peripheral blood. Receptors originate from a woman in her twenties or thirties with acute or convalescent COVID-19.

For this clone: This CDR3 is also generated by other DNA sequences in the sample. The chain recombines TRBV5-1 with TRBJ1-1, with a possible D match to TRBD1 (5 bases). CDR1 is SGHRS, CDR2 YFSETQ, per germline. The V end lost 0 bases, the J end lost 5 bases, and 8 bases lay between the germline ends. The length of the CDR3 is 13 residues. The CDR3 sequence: CASSLAGDTEAFF. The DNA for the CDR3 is TGCGCCAGCAGCTTGGCGGGGGATACTGAAGCTTTCTTT.

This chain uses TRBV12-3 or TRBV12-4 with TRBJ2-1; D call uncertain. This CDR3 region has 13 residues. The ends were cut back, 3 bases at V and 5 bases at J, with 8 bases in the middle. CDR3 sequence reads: CASSLGPNNEQFF. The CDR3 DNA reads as TGTGCCAGCAGTTTGGGCCCCAACAATGAGCAGTTCTTC.

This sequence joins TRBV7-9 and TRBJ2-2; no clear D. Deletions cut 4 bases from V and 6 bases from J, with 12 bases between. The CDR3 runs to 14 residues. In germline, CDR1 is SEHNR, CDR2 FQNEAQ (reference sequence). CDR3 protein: CASSSGGQSGELFF. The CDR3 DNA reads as TGTGCCAGCAGCTCCGGTGGGCAGTCCGGGGAGCTGTTTTTT.

CDR3 protein: CASSERQGYNQPQHF. The CDR3 DNA reads TGTGCCAGCAGTGAACGGCAGGGGTATAATCAGCCCCAGCATTTT. The chain employs TRBV6-1 and TRBJ1-5; TRBD1 is a possible D gene (6 bases). This CDR3 spans 15 amino acids. The germline gives CDR1 MNHNS, CDR2 SASEGT. V lost 2 bases to trimming and J lost 4 bases, with 12 bases between them.

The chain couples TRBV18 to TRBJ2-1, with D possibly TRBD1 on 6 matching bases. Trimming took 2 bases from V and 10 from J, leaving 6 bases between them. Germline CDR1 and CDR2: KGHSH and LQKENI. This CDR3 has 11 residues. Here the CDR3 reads CASSPGQEQFF. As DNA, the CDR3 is TGTGCCAGCTCACCAGGACAGGAGCAGTTCTTC.

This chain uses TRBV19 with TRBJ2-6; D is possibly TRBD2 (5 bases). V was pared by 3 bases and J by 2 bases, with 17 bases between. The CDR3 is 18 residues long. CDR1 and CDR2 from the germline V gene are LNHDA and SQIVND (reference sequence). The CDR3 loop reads CASSIHIGSIPGANVLTF. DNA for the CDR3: TGTGCCAGTAGTATTCACATAGGGAGCATTCCTGGGGCCAACGTCCTGACTTTC.

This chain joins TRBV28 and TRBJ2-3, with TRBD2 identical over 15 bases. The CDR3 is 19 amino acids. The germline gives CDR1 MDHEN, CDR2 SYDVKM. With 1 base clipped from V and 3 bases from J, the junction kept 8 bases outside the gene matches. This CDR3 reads CASSLSGTSGGSSTDTQYF. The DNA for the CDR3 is TGTGCCAGCAGTTTATCAGGGACTAGCGGGGGGTCTAGTACAGATACGCAGTATTTT. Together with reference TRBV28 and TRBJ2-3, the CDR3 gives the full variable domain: DVKVTQSSRYLVKRTGEKVFLECVQDMDHENMFWYRQDPGLGLRLIYFSYDVKMKEKGDIPEGYSVSREKKERFSLILESASTNQTSMYLCASSLSGTSGGSSTDTQYFGPGTRLTVL.

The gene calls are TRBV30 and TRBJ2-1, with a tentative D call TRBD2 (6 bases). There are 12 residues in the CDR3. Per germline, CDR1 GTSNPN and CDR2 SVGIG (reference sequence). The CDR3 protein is CGGVDKNNEQFF. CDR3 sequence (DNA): TGTGGGGGGGTCGATAAGAACAATGAGCAGTTCTTC.

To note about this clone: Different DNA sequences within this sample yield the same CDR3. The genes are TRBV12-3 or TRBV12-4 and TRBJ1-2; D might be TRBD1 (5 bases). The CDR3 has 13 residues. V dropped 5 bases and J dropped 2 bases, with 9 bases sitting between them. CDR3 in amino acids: CASSTGANYGYTF. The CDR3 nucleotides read TGTGCCAGCAGTACAGGTGCCAACTATGGCTACACCTTC.

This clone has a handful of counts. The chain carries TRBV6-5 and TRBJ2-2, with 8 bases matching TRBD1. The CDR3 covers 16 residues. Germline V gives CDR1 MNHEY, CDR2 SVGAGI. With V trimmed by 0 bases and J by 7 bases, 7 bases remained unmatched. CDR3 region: CASSYSPGGYDGELFF. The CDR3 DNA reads TGTGCCAGCAGTTACTCGCCAGGGGGCTATGACGGGGAGCTGTTTTTT.